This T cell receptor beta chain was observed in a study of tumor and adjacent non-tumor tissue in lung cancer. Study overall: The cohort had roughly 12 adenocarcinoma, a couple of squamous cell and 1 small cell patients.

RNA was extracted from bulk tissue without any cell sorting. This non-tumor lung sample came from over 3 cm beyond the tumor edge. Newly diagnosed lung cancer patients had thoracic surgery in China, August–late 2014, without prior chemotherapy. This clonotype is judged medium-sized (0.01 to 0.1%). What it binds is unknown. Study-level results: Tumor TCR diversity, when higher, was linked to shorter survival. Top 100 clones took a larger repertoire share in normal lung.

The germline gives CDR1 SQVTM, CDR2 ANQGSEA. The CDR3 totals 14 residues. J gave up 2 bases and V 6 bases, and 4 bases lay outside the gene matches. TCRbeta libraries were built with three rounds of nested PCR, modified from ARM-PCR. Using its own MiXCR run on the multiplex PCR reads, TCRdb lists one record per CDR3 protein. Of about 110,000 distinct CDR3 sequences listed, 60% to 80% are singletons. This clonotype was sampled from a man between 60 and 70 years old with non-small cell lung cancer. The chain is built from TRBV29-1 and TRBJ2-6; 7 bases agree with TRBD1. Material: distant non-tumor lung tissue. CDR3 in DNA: TGCAGCGTAGACACAGGGGCTGGGGCCAACGTCCTGACTTTC. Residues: CSVDTGAGANVLTF.